The 26 T cell receptor beta chains below all came from one sample that was sequenced in a study of technical replicates of blood from a handful of donors. This table comes from immunoSEQ multiplex PCR, and its TCRdb copy is limited to in-frame clones, with some not included. The sample holds tens of thousands of clones, roughly 94% seen once. Sequenced material: T cells isolated from PBMCs. These receptors were collected from a human donor in good health.

In regard to this clone: The same CDR3 can be traced to other DNA sequences in this sample. V usage is TRBV6-5 and J usage is TRBJ2-3; D unclear. There are 11 residues in the CDR3. The germline gives CDR1 MNHEY, CDR2 SVGAGI. Trimming took 8 bases from V and 6 from J, leaving 9 bases between them. The CDR3 DNA sequence: TGTGCCAGCCGGCAAGCGGATACGCAGTATTTT. This codes for CASRQADTQYF.

J is TRBJ2-3 and V is TRBV4-1, with 9 bases that match TRBD1. V dropped 2 bases and J dropped 2; count of bases not matched to a gene: 2. CDR1 and CDR2 from the germline V gene are MGHRA and YSYEKL. The CDR3 has 15 residues. The CDR3: CASSQWTGDTDTQYF. CDR3 coding DNA: TGCGCCAGCAGCCAATGGACAGGGGACACAGATACGCAGTATTTT.

The chain joins TRBV20-1 to TRBJ2-1; no reliable D call. This CDR3 is 8 amino acids long. Trimming cost V 7 bases and J 9 bases, with 4 bases left between them. Germline CDR1 reads DFQATT; CDR2 reads SNEGSKA (reference sequence). CDR3: CSVSEQFF. The DNA of the CDR3 is TGCAGTGTGAGTGAGCAGTTCTTC.

This sequence joins TRBV12-5 and TRBJ2-1, with 9 bases fitting TRBD2. The CDR3 has 16 residues. CDR1 is LGHNT and CDR2 is FRNRAP in the germline V gene. J lost 5 bases, V lost 0 bases, and 5 bases had no gene match. The CDR3 region is CASGLVAGGRDNEQFF. CDR3 nucleotides: TGTGCTAGTGGTTTGGTAGCGGGAGGTAGGGACAATGAGCAGTTCTTC. Full variable domain (remainder filled in from reference TRBV12-5 and TRBJ2-1): DARVTQTPRHKVTEMGQEVTMRCQPILGHNTVFWYRQTMMQGLELLAYFRNRAPLDDSGMPKDRFSAEMPDATLATLKIQPSEPRDSAVYFCASGLVAGGRDNEQFFGPGTRLTVL.

The V gene is TRBV28, the J gene TRBJ2-7; D perhaps matches TRBD2 (6 bases). Per germline, CDR1 MDHEN and CDR2 SYDVKM. Trimming removed 4 bases at V and 2 bases at J, with 12 bases between. The CDR3 has 14 residues. The CDR3 sequence is CASSSGSDPYEQYF. The CDR3 DNA sequence: TGTGCCAGCAGTTCCGGGAGCGACCCCTACGAGCAGTACTTC.

This rearrangement joins TRBV4-3 to TRBJ2-1; perhaps TRBD2 as D (6 bases). From germline, CDR1 is LGHNA and CDR2 YSLEER. Trimming removed 4 bases from V and 5 bases from J, with 15 bases in between. The CDR3 runs 15 residues. Here the CDR3 DNA reads TGCGCCAGCAGCCTCGTAGGGCCTAGCGACAATGAGCAGTTCTTC. Protein: CASSLVGPSDNEQFF.

This chain uses TRBV7-8 with TRBJ2-6, with a weak D call TRBD2 (6 bases). The CDR3 is made up of 16 amino acids. Trimming stripped 1 base from V and 2 bases from J, with 9 bases between. CDR1 and CDR2 (germline): SGHVS, FQNEAQ. The CDR3 sequence is CASSLGPGAGANVLTF. CDR3 nucleotide sequence: TGTGCCAGCAGCTTAGGACCGGGGGCTGGGGCCAACGTCCTGACTTTC.

The rearrangement links TRBV19 to TRBJ1-5; D possibly corresponds to TRBD1 (5 bases). The CDR3 spans 15 residues. V lost 1 base to trimming and J lost 0 bases, with 7 bases between them. The germline gives CDR1 LNHDA, CDR2 SQIVND (reference sequence). The CDR3 DNA is TGTGCCAGTAGTATAGGGACATATAGCAATCAGCCCCAGCATTTT. It codes for CASSIGTYSNQPQHF.

The chain links TRBV10-3 to TRBJ2-3; D is perhaps TRBD1 (6 bases). The CDR3 is made up of 16 amino acids. Trimming cost V 4 bases and J 0 bases, with 14 bases left between them. Germline V CDR1 and CDR2: ENHRY, SYGVKD. DNA of the CDR3: TGTGCCATCAGTGCTAGGACAGAGACTAGCACAGATACGCAGTATTTT. Amino acids: CAISARTETSTDTQYF.

The J gene is TRBJ2-7, the V gene TRBV19; a possible D gene is TRBD2 (6 bases). The V end was cut by 5 bases, the J end by 0 bases, with 11 bases between. The CDR3 consists of 14 residues. Germline CDR1 LNHDA, CDR2 SQIVND (reference sequence). CDR3 residues: CASSEGTFSYEQYF. CDR3 DNA: TGTGCCAGTAGTGAAGGGACTTTCTCCTACGAGCAGTACTTC.

V is TRBV6-1 and J is TRBJ2-7; D call uncertain. The CDR3 runs 17 residues. Germline values: CDR1 MNHNS, CDR2 SASEGT. V dropped 3 bases and J dropped 6 bases, with 24 bases sitting between them. CDR3 nucleotides: TGTGCCAGCAGTGATGTCGTGTCCCTTTTCAACTTCTGCGAGCAGTACTTC. This sequence encodes CASSDVVSLFNFCEQYF.

The CDR3 protein is CASRKQGRQFF. In DNA, the CDR3 is TGTGCCAGCAGAAAACAGGGTCGGCAGTTCTTC. The chain uses TRBV5-6 and TRBJ2-1; D perhaps matches TRBD1 (6 bases). The V end lost 5 bases, the J end lost 12 bases, and 12 bases lay between the germline ends. Germline V CDR1 and CDR2: SGHDT, YYEEEE. The CDR3 sequence is 11 residues long.

This clone was seen once. The chain carries TRBV27 and TRBJ2-7; 7 nucleotides agree with TRBD1. The CDR3 is made up of 14 amino acids. Germline CDR1 is MNHEY and CDR2 is SMNVEV (reference sequence). With V trimmed by 6 bases and J by 4 bases, 9 bases remained unmatched. The CDR3 DNA follows: TGTGCCAGCAGCCTACAGGGGATCGAATACGAGCAGTACTTC. Its protein is CASSLQGIEYEQYF.

This clone appeared a few times. The chain uses TRBV6-1 and TRBJ2-7; 7 nucleotides align to TRBD1. CDR3 size: 13 residues. Germline loops: CDR1 MNHNS, CDR2 SASEGT. After removal of 4 bases from V and 4 bases from J, the junction contained 4 bases not matched to a gene. CDR3 amino acids: CASSAGTEYEQYF. CDR3 DNA sequence: TGTGCCAGCAGTGCTGGGACAGAGTACGAGCAGTACTTC.

Here the CDR3 reads CASSYLLAGADYEQYF. In nucleotides, the CDR3 is TGTGCCAGCAGTTACTTATTAGCGGGAGCAGATTACGAGCAGTACTTC. This chain connects TRBV6-5 to TRBJ2-7; TRBD2 matches 9 bases. Germline values: CDR1 MNHEY, CDR2 SVGAGI. The junction had 8 bases not matched to a gene; V was cut back by 1 base and J by 4 bases. The CDR3 loop spans 16 amino acids.

The V call is TRBV5-4, the J call TRBJ2-7, with D perhaps TRBD2 (6 bases). Germline V CDR1 and CDR2: SGHNT, YYREEE (reference sequence). CDR3 length equals 14 residues. Trimming pared 0 bases from V and 3 bases from J, leaving 10 bases between. The CDR3 spells CASSLGAGNYEQYF. The CDR3 bases are TGTGCCAGCAGCTTGGGGGCGGGGAACTACGAGCAGTACTTC.

V usage is TRBV13 and J usage is TRBJ2-3; TRBD2 aligns across 11 bases. V lost 3 bases and J lost 2; bases outside the gene matches: 4. The CDR3 is made up of 16 amino acids. Germline-derived CDR1 and CDR2 are PRHDT and FYEKMQ (reference sequence). This chain's CDR3 is CASSFRLAGFTDTQYF. The CDR3 DNA sequence: TGTGCCAGCAGCTTCAGACTAGCGGGGTTCACAGATACGCAGTATTTT.

This sequence joins TRBV7-8 and TRBJ2-3, with a possible D match to TRBD1 (6 bases). Germline CDR1 is SGHVS and CDR2 is FQNEAQ. This CDR3 has 16 amino acids. Between the trimmed V and J ends, which lost 1 base and 6 bases, there was a span of 17 bases. The DNA for the CDR3 is TGTGCCAGCAGCTTAGTTGTGGGGGCGCAAATGGATACGCAGTATTTT. This encodes CASSLVVGAQMDTQYF. Complete variable domain (other parts from reference TRBV7-8 and TRBJ2-3): GAGVSQSPRYKVAKRGQDVALRCDPISGHVSLFWYQQALGQGPEFLTYFQNEAQLDKSGLPSDRFFAERPEGSVSTLKIQRTQQEDSAVYLCASSLVVGAQMDTQYFGPGTRLTVL.

This CDR3 reads CASSLNPAQVREAFF. CDR3 sequence (DNA): TGTGCCAGCAGTTTAAACCCCGCCCAGGTCCGCGAAGCTTTCTTT. The chain employs TRBV27 and TRBJ1-1; no reliable D call. The V gene lost 2 bases and the J gene lost 8 bases, with 18 bases spanning the gap. This CDR3 comprises 15 residues. CDR1 MNHEY and CDR2 SMNVEV come from the germline V gene (reference sequence).

The V call is TRBV7-3, the J call TRBJ2-3; 9 bases map to TRBD1. The germline CDR1 and CDR2 sequences are SGHTA and FQGTGA. V trimming: 5 bases; J trimming: 1 base; junction bases outside the gene matches: 4. The CDR3 is 15 residues long. The CDR3 protein is CASSPQGAGTDTQYF. In DNA form, the CDR3 reads TGTGCCAGCAGCCCACAGGGGGCAGGCACAGATACGCAGTATTTT.

The chain couples TRBV27 to TRBJ1-2; possibly TRBD1 for D (5 bases). Germline CDR1 MNHEY, CDR2 SMNVEV (reference sequence). Trimming removed 2 bases from V and 10 bases from J, with 20 bases in between. CDR3 length: 15 amino acids. The CDR3 DNA is TGTGCCAGCAGTTTAAAGGGCTGGGGGGGGTTGGACTACACCTTC. This sequence encodes CASSLKGWGGLDYTF.

This chain joins TRBV5-8 and TRBJ2-5, with 10 bases matching TRBD1. V lost 1 base to trimming and J lost 5 bases; unmatched junction nucleotides: 5. The germline V gene has CDR1 SGHTS and CDR2 YDEGEE. The CDR3 consists of 15 residues. Here the CDR3 DNA reads TGTGCCAGCAGCTTGCGCGGACAGGGGGACGAGACCCAGTACTTC. Translating gives CASSLRGQGDETQYF.

The chain combines TRBV7-6 with TRBJ2-7, with 7 bases matching TRBD1. The V segment lost 0 bases and the J segment 5 bases; nucleotides outside the gene matches: 1. Germline CDR1 SGHVS, CDR2 FNYEAQ. This CDR3 region has 13 residues. CDR3: CASSLARGHEQYF. Written as DNA, the CDR3 is TGTGCCAGCAGCTTAGCGAGGGGGCACGAGCAGTACTTC.

The chain joins TRBV5-6 to TRBJ2-7; D uncertain. V lost 2 bases, J lost 0 bases, and 6 bases lay in between. There are 13 residues in the CDR3. Germline loops: CDR1 SGHDT, CDR2 YYEEEE. CDR3 amino acids: CASSFGSSYEQYF. CDR3 coding DNA: TGTGCCAGCAGCTTTGGCAGCTCCTACGAGCAGTACTTC. Supplemented by reference TRBV5-6 and TRBJ2-7, the full variable domain reads DAGVTQSPTHLIKTRGQQVTLRCSPKSGHDTVSWYQQALGQGPQFIFQYYEEEERQRGNFPDRFSGHQFPNYSSELNVNALLLGDSALYLCASSFGSSYEQYFGPGTRLTVT.

J is TRBJ2-1 and V is TRBV9; D is possibly TRBD1 (5 bases). V lost 3 bases and J 2 bases, leaving 9 bases between the germline ends. CDR1 and CDR2 (germline): SGDLS, YYNGEE. The CDR3 is made up of 14 amino acids. This CDR3 reads CASSAGNAYNEQFF. CDR3 coding DNA: TGTGCCAGCAGCGCAGGGAACGCCTACAATGAGCAGTTCTTC.

The genes are TRBV7-2 and TRBJ1-3, with D perhaps TRBD1 (5 bases). The CDR3 runs to 15 residues. Germline lookup yields CDR1 SGHTA and CDR2 FQGNSA. V lost 4 bases and J lost 7, with 17 bases in between. CDR3 DNA sequence: TGTGCCAGCAGCTACAGACAGTCTACGGGCAACACCATATATTTT. This codes for CASSYRQSTGNTIYF.